A single sample gave rise to the 8 T cell receptor beta chains below, sequenced in a study of T cell responses to AZD1222 COVID-19 vaccine. Using immunoSEQ multiplex PCR, the repertoire was profiled, and TCRdb retains in-frame clones only, with some absent. The sample has around 130,000 clones, about 93% seen once. Sample: peripheral blood, taken on day 0 of AZD1222 vaccination. These receptors were obtained from an adult in good health.

This clone occurred once. The J gene is TRBJ2-1, the V gene TRBV2, with TRBD2 matching 9 bases. CDR1 and CDR2 from the germline V gene are SNHLY and FYNNEI. Trimming took 3 bases from V and 6 from J; bases not matched to a gene: 12. The CDR3 loop spans 17 amino acids. CDR3 protein: CASSEVGGGARSNEQFF. The CDR3 DNA is TGTGCCAGCAGTGAGGTTGGCGGGGGGGCCCGGAGCAATGAGCAGTTCTTC. Filled out from reference TRBV2 and TRBJ2-1, the complete variable domain reads EPEVTQTPSHQVTQMGQEVILRCVPISNHLYFYWYRQILGQKVEFLVSFYNNEISEKSEIFDDQFSVERPDGSNFTLKIRSTKLEDSAMYFCASSEVGGGARSNEQFFGPGTRLTVL.

The rearrangement joins TRBV11-2 to TRBJ2-2; 13 positions match TRBD2. This CDR3 contains 17 residues. Trimming took 4 bases from V and 5 from J; bases not matched to a gene: 7. CDR1 is SGHAT, CDR2 FQNNGV, per germline. DNA for the CDR3: TGTGCCAGCAGCTCAGATAGGACTAGCGGGGGAACCGGGGAGCTGTTTTTT. Translated: CASSSDRTSGGTGELFF.

The J gene is TRBJ1-2, the V gene TRBV3-1 (or the pseudogene TRBV3-2), with D maybe TRBD1 (5 bases). Trimming pared 1 base from V and 4 bases from J, leaving 19 bases between. The CDR3 contains 17 residues. Germline lookup yields CDR1 LGHDT and CDR2 YNNKEL (reference sequence). The DNA for the CDR3 is TGTGCCAGCAGCCAAGGGGGGGGGTACCCTTTAGTCTATGGCTACACCTTC. This translates into CASSQGGGYPLVYGYTF.

The chain links TRBV5-1 to TRBJ2-3, with 13 bases that match TRBD2. CDR3 length equals 15 residues. The V segment lost 4 bases and the J segment 4 bases; nucleotides outside the gene matches: 3. The germline gives CDR1 SGHRS, CDR2 YFSETQ. CDR3 nucleotide sequence: TGCGCCAGCAGCCCTGGACTAGCGGGGGCAGATACGCAGTATTTT. This encodes CASSPGLAGADTQYF.

The chain combines TRBV19 with TRBJ1-2, with TRBD1 matching over 11 bases. V trimming: 7 bases; J trimming: 6 bases; junction bases outside the gene matches: 13. In germline, CDR1 is LNHDA, CDR2 SQIVND (reference sequence). This CDR3 is built from 16 residues. The CDR3 sequence is CASKRTGQGAGNGYTF. CDR3 DNA sequence: TGTGCCAGTAAACGAACAGGACAGGGGGCAGGGAATGGCTACACCTTC.

This CDR3 reads CASSVGGTPANYGYTF. CDR3 sequence (DNA): TGTGCCAGCAGCGTAGGGGGGACACCAGCTAACTATGGCTACACCTTC. The chain carries TRBV9 and TRBJ1-2; TRBD1 might be the D (6 bases). Germline V gene sequence: CDR1 SGDLS, CDR2 YYNGEE. The V gene lost 0 bases and the J gene lost 0 bases, with 12 bases spanning the gap. The CDR3 consists of 16 residues.

V is TRBV11-2 and J is TRBJ2-7; the D is unclear. Looked up from germline, CDR1 is SGHAT and CDR2 is FQNNGV. The CDR3 extends over 14 amino acids. Trimming left V 5 bases short and J 1 base short, with 12 bases between. CDR3 loop: CASSPPLPSYEQYF. The CDR3 region has the DNA TGTGCCAGCAGCCCCCCGCTACCATCCTACGAGCAGTACTTC. Combining the CDR3 with reference TRBV11-2 and TRBJ2-7 gives the whole variable domain EAGVAQSPRYKIIEKRQSVAFWCNPISGHATLYWYQQILGQGPKLLIQFQNNGVVDDSQLPKDRFSAERLKGVDSTLKIQPAKLEDSAVYLCASSPPLPSYEQYFGPGTRLTVT.

This chain uses TRBV10-3 with TRBJ2-2, with TRBD1 identical over 8 bases. The V gene end was trimmed by 8 bases and the J gene end by 0 bases; junction bases not matched to a gene: 2. CDR3 length: 14 amino acids. From germline, CDR1 is ENHRY and CDR2 SYGVKD. The CDR3 is CAISQGANTGELFF. In DNA form, the CDR3 reads TGTGCCATCTCACAGGGGGCGAACACCGGGGAGCTGTTTTTT.